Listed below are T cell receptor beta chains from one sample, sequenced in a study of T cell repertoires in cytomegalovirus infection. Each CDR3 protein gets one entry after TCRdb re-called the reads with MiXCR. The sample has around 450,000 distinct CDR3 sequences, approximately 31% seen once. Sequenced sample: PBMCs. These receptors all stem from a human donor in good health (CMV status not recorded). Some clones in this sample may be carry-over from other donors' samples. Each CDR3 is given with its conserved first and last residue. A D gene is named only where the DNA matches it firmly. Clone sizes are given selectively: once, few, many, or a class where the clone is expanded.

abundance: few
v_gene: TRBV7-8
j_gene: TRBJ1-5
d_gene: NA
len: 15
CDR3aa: CASSPLQENNQPQHF
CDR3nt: TGTGCCAGCAGCCCGCTACAGGAGAACAATCAGCCCCAGCATTTT

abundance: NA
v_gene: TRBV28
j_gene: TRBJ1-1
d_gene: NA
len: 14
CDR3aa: CASSGDIMNTEAFF
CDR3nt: TGTGCCAGCAGTGGGGACATCATGAACACTGAAGCTTTCTTT

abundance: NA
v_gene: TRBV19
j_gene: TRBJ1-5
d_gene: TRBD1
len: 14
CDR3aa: CASRDRLLSQPQHF
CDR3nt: TGTGCCAGTAGGGACAGGCTATTAAGTCAGCCCCAGCATTTT

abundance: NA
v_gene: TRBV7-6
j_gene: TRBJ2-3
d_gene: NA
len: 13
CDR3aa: CASSLELQDTQYF
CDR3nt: TGTGCCAGCAGCTTAGAACTCCAGGATACGCAGTATTTT

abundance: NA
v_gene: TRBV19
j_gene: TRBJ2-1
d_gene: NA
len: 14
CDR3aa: CASSKGGQGNEQFF
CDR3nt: TGTGCCAGTAGTAAGGGGGGCCAGGGCAATGAGCAGTTCTTC

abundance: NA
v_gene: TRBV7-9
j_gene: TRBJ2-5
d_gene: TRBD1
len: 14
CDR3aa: CATTGTEVQETQYF
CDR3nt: TGTGCCACCACCGGGACAGAAGTCCAAGAGACCCAGTACTTC

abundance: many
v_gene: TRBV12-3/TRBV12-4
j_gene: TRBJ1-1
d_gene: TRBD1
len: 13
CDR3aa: CASSLGQLTEAFF
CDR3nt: TGTGCCAGCAGCCTGGGACAGCTCACTGAAGCTTTCTTT

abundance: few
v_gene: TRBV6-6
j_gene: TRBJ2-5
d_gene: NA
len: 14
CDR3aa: CASSYSSVQETQYF
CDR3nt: TGTGCCAGCAGTTACTCGTCAGTCCAAGAGACCCAGTACTTC

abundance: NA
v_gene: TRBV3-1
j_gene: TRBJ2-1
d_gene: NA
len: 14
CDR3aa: CASSQVQGSNEQFF
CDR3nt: TGTGCCAGCAGCCAAGTTCAGGGTAGCAATGAGCAGTTCTTC

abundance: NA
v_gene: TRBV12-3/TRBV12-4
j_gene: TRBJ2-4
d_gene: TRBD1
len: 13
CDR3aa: CASSLSGQDIQYF
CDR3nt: TGTGCCAGCAGTTTATCGGGACAGGACATTCAGTACTTC

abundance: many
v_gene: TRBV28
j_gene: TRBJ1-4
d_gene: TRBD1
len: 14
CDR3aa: CASSLTGFNEKLFF
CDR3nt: TGTGCCAGCAGTTTGACAGGGTTCAATGAAAAACTGTTTTTT

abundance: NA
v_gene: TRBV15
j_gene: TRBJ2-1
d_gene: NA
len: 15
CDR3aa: CATSRGGNSYNEQFF
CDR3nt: TGTGCCACCAGCAGAGGGGGGAATTCCTACAATGAGCAGTTCTTC

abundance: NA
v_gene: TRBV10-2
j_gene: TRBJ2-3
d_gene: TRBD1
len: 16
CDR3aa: CASSDLRQGSTDTQYF
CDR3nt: TGCGCCAGCAGTGATCTGAGACAGGGGAGCACAGATACGCAGTATTTT

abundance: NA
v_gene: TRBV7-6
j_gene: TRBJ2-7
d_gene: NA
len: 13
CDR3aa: CASSLDQGHEQYF
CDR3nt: TGTGCCAGCAGCTTAGATCAGGGGCACGAGCAGTACTTC

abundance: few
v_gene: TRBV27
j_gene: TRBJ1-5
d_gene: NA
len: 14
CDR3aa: CASSLGPNAQPQHF
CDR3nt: TGTGCCAGCAGTCTAGGCCCAAACGCCCAGCCCCAGCATTTT

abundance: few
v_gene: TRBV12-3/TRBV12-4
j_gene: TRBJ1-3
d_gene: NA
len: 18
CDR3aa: CASSRYLNRDGNGNTIYF
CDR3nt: TGTGCCAGCAGTCGATATCTTAACCGGGACGGCAATGGAAACACCATATATTTT

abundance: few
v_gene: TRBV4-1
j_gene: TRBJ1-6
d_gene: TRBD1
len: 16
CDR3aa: CASSQTGQGDNSPLHF
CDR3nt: TGCGCCAGCAGCCAAACGGGACAGGGGGACAATTCACCCCTCCACTTT

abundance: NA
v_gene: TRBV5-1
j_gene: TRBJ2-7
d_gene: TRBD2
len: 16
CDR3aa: CASSVTGLAGVYEQYF
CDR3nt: TGCGCCAGCAGCGTAACGGGACTAGCGGGAGTCTACGAGCAGTACTTC

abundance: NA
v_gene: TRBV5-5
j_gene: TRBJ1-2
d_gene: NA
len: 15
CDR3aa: CASSLEKQSGYGYTF
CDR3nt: TGTGCCAGCAGCTTGGAAAAACAGTCGGGCTATGGCTACACCTTC

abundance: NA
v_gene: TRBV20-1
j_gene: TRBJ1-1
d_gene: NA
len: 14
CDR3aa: CSARVSGMNTEAFF
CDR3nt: TGCAGTGCTAGAGTATCGGGAATGAACACTGAAGCTTTCTTT

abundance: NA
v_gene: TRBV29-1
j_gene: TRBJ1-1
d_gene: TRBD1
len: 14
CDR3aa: CSVHGTGANTEAFF
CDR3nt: TGCAGCGTTCACGGGACAGGTGCGAACACTGAAGCTTTCTTT

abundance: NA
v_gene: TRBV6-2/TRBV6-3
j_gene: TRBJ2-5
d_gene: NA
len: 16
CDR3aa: CASSYGQGAVQETQYF
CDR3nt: TGTGCCAGCAGTTACGGTCAGGGAGCTGTCCAAGAGACCCAGTACTTC

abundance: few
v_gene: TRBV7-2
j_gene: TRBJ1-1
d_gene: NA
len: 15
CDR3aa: CASSPTLTVATEAFF
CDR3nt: TGTGCCAGCAGCCCTACCCTTACAGTGGCCACTGAAGCTTTCTTT

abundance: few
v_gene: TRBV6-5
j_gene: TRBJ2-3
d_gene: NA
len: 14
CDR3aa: CASSPLGSSDTQYF
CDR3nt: TGTGCCAGCAGTCCACTTGGTAGCTCAGATACGCAGTATTTT

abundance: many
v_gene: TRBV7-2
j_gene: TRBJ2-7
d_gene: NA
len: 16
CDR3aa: CASSLDGAPVSYEQYF
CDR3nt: TGTGCCAGCAGCTTAGATGGGGCGCCCGTCTCCTACGAGCAGTACTTC

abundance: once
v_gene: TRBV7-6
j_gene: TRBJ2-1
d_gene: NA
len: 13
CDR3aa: CASILVGSCEQFF
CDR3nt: TGTGCCAGCATCTTAGTGGGGAGCTGCGAGCAGTTCTTC

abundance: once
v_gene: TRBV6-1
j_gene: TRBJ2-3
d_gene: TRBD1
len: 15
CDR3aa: CASSVDRGQTDTQYF
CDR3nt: TGTGCCAGCAGCGTTGACAGGGGGCAGACAGATACGCAGTATTTT

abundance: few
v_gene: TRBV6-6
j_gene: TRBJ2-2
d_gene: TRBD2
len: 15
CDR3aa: CASISLAGGPGELFF
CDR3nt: TGTGCCAGCATATCTCTAGCGGGGGGTCCCGGGGAGCTGTTTTTT

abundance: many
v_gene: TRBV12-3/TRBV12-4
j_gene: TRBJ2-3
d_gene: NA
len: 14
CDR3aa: CASSLYGSTDTQYF
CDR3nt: TGTGCCAGCAGTTTATACGGTAGCACAGATACGCAGTATTTT

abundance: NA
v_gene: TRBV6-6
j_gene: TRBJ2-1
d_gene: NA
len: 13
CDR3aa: CASSPTEGNEQFF
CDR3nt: TGTGCCAGCAGTCCCACGGAGGGGAATGAGCAGTTCTTC